The clone carrying this TCR beta chain was detected only once. The trim removed 6 bases at V and 4 bases at J, leaving 9 bases unmatched. The CDR3 is made up of 15 amino acids. Per germline, CDR1 MDHEN and CDR2 SYDVKM. The data stem from a study of blood T cell repertoires in COVID-19. Study-level information: Samples taken during acute and convalescent COVID-19 were collected in the United States, Italy and Spain. From T cells, B-cell-depleted T cells, or PBMCs came the material, which was cDNA or gDNA.

Per the authors' pipeline: Reference gene primers were amplified, and this amplification served to estimate nucleated cell counts. Measured with immunoSEQ multiplex PCR; TCRdb has only the in-frame clones, and not every one. That table is the source of V, J and clone size, and D and trimming were worked out from the DNA. Altogether about 270,000 clones are present, approximately 86% being singletons, with the ten largest covering around 4%. The genes are TRBV28 and TRBJ1-1, with TRBD1 identical over 9 bases. The TCR comes from a woman in her forties or fifties with active or convalescent COVID-19. Sequenced input: peripheral blood. The CDR3, as DNA: TGTGCCAGCAGGCCCAATACAGGGGGCGGCACTGAAGCTTTCTTT. It translates to CASRPNTGGGTEAFF. The full variable domain, with the rest looked up from reference TRBV28 and TRBJ1-1, is DVKVTQSSRYLVKRTGEKVFLECVQDMDHENMFWYRQDPGLGLRLIYFSYDVKMKEKGDIPEGYSVSREKKERFSLILESASTNQTSMYLCASRPNTGGGTEAFFGQGTRLTVV.